A single sample gave rise to the 32 T cell receptor beta chains below, sequenced in a study of Ad26.COV2.S vaccination and SARS-CoV-2 variants. Sample treatment: around 19 received Ad26.COV2.S at low or high dose, single or two shots; several received placebo; per-sample allocation not given. The study sampled participants on day 63 after the first vaccine or placebo injection. Generated by immunoSEQ multiplex PCR, the TCRdb table keeps only in-frame clones and is missing some. In the table there are about 420,000 clones, around 87% of which are singletons. This specimen was peripheral blood, taken in a trial of Ad26.COV2.S vaccine versus placebo. The receptors originated from a person aged 18-65 years who received the Ad26.COV2.S COVID-19 vaccine or a placebo.

The gene calls are TRBV2 and TRBJ2-1; D is possibly TRBD1 (6 bases). In germline, CDR1 is SNHLY, CDR2 FYNNEI. V dropped 1 base and J dropped 6 bases, with 13 bases sitting between them. CDR3 length equals 15 residues. DNA for the CDR3: TGTGCCAGCAGTGAAGTACAGGGTTCAATCAATGAGCAGTTCTTC. Residues: CASSEVQGSINEQFF.

This clone has a single count. The chain links TRBV6-5 to TRBJ2-1; 7 nucleotides match TRBD2. CDR3 length equals 15 residues. CDR1 is MNHEY, CDR2 SVGAGI, per germline. V was clipped by 6 bases and J by 2 bases; unmatched bases: 7. This chain's CDR3 is CASSPGLMAYNEQFF. DNA for the CDR3: TGTGCCAGCAGCCCGGGACTAATGGCCTACAATGAGCAGTTCTTC.

The chain links TRBV28 to TRBJ1-6; 8 bases are shared with TRBD1. Germline CDR1 reads MDHEN; CDR2 reads SYDVKM. The CDR3 has 14 amino acids. V gave up 5 bases and J gave up 7 bases; unmatched junction bases: 4. The CDR3 DNA sequence: TGTGCCAGCAGTCTGACAGGGGCGAATTCACCCCTCCACTTT. It encodes CASSLTGANSPLHF.

The rearrangement joins TRBV4-3 to TRBJ1-4, with D maybe TRBD1 (5 bases). CDR1 is LGHNA and CDR2 is YSLEER in the germline V gene. The CDR3 contains 16 residues. The V and J ends lost 0 bases and 2 bases respectively, with 10 bases between them. The CDR3 protein is CASSQDWGWTNEKLFF. CDR3 coding DNA: TGCGCCAGCAGCCAAGATTGGGGGTGGACTAATGAAAAACTGTTTTTT.

The count of this clone is one. The gene calls are TRBV12-3 or TRBV12-4 and TRBJ1-1; D is ambiguous. The CDR3 runs to 13 residues. V dropped 3 bases and J dropped 2 bases, with 7 bases sitting between them. CDR3 protein: CASSLSPNTEAFF. As DNA, the CDR3 is TGTGCCAGCAGTTTGTCCCCCAACACTGAAGCTTTCTTT.

This chain links TRBV11-3 with TRBJ2-3; no firm D call. The V and J ends lost 5 bases and 3 bases respectively, with 12 bases between them. Germline values: CDR1 SGHNT, CDR2 YENEEA. The CDR3 covers 14 residues. DNA for the CDR3: TGTGCCAGCAGCCCCCAATGGGGTACAGATACGCAGTATTTT. Its protein product is CASSPQWGTDTQYF.

In its sample, this clone was seen a few times. J is TRBJ1-1 and V is TRBV4-2, with D possibly being TRBD1 (5 bases). V was clipped by 0 bases and J by 3 bases, with 14 bases between them. CDR1 and CDR2 (germline): LGHNA, YNFKEQ. The CDR3 is 16 residues long. CDR3 bases: TGTGCCAGCAGCCAAGAACCCCGGGGGTTGGACACTGAAGCTTTCTTT. Translating gives CASSQEPRGLDTEAFF.

V usage is TRBV10-3 and J usage is TRBJ1-1; D is undetermined. In germline, CDR1 is ENHRY, CDR2 SYGVKD. With 0 bases removed from V and 4 bases from J, the gap between germline ends came to 12 bases. The CDR3 runs 15 residues. The CDR3 DNA reads as TGTGCCATCAGTGAGTCGGAAGGAGGGAGCACTGAAGCTTTCTTT. This codes for CAISESEGGSTEAFF.

This rearrangement joins TRBV7-2 to TRBJ2-5; 8 bases agree with TRBD2. The length of the CDR3 is 16 residues. V shed 0 bases and J 2 bases; nucleotides not matched to a gene: 5. The germline V gene encodes CDR1 SGHTA and CDR2 FQGNSA. This chain's CDR3 is CASSLAGTRGQETQYF. The CDR3 nucleotides are TGTGCCAGCAGCTTAGCCGGGACTAGGGGGCAAGAGACCCAGTACTTC.

The V gene is TRBV7-2, the J gene TRBJ1-4, with 10 nucleotides matching TRBD1. CDR1 SGHTA and CDR2 FQGNSA come from the germline V gene. This CDR3 comprises 16 residues. V gave up 5 bases and J gave up 7 bases; unmatched junction bases: 10. CDR3 sequence reads: CASSARRTGGSEKLFF. CDR3 in DNA: TGTGCCAGCAGCGCCAGGAGGACAGGGGGAAGTGAAAAACTGTTTTTT.

The chain carries TRBV5-4 and TRBJ2-6; D gene ambiguous. CDR1 is SGHNT, CDR2 YYREEE, per germline (reference sequence). The CDR3 runs 14 residues. Trimming cost V 2 bases and J 2 bases, with 5 bases left between them. This CDR3 reads CASSFNTGANVLTF. The CDR3, as DNA: TGTGCCAGCAGCTTTAACACTGGGGCCAACGTCCTGACTTTC.

This rearrangement joins TRBV6-5 to TRBJ1-2; D is possibly TRBD1 (5 bases). The CDR3 is 14 amino acids. Trimming shortened V by 0 bases and J by 7 bases, and 12 bases separated the two germline ends. Germline V gives CDR1 MNHEY, CDR2 SVGAGI. CDR3 in amino acids: CASSYSFSGVGYTF. The CDR3 nucleotides read TGTGCCAGCAGTTACTCGTTTTCGGGGGTTGGCTACACCTTC.

The chain has TRBV10-3 and TRBJ1-2, with 7 bases that match TRBD1. Germline loops: CDR1 ENHRY, CDR2 SYGVKD. The trim removed 6 bases at V and 1 base at J, leaving 14 bases unmatched. The CDR3 is 17 residues long. In nucleotides, the CDR3 is TGTGCCATCAGAACGGAAGGCCCGACAGGGATTAACTATGGCTACACCTTC. Translating gives CAIRTEGPTGINYGYTF.

The rearrangement joins TRBV5-1 to TRBJ1-6; TRBD1 is a possible D gene (5 bases). From germline, CDR1 is SGHRS and CDR2 YFSETQ. V was trimmed by 2 bases and J by 8 bases, leaving 17 bases between them. This CDR3 region has 16 residues. CDR3 bases: TGCGCCAGCAGCTTAGACCAAACACGAGGGGATTCACCCCTCCACTTT. Protein sequence: CASSLDQTRGDSPLHF.

This chain links TRBV7-9 with TRBJ1-1, with 7 positions matching TRBD1. The V segment lost 4 bases and the J segment 1 base; nucleotides outside the gene matches: 6. Germline-derived CDR1 and CDR2 are SEHNR and FQNEAQ (reference sequence). The CDR3 totals 15 residues. The CDR3 region is CASSSQGVPNTEAFF. In nucleotides, the CDR3 is TGTGCCAGCAGCTCCCAGGGGGTCCCGAACACTGAAGCTTTCTTT.

The table lists this clone with a few counts. The chain uses TRBV5-1 and TRBJ2-7, with TRBD2 identical over 9 bases. The germline gives CDR1 SGHRS, CDR2 YFSETQ. CDR3 length: 16 residues. J gave up 0 bases and V 5 bases, and 9 bases lay outside the gene matches. In DNA, the CDR3 is TGCGCCAGCAGTGGGACTAGCTACTTAAGCTCCTACGAGCAGTACTTC. This gives the protein CASSGTSYLSSYEQYF.

The chain employs TRBV10-3 and TRBJ1-5; 8 bases fit TRBD1. The V and J ends lost 6 bases and 0 bases, in that order; junction bases with no gene match: 7. Germline V lookup: CDR1 ENHRY, CDR2 SYGVKD. This CDR3 contains 16 residues. CDR3 protein: CAISPTGDNSNQPQHF. In DNA form, the CDR3 reads TGTGCCATCAGCCCGACAGGGGACAATAGCAATCAGCCCCAGCATTTT.

This chain uses TRBV19 with TRBJ1-5; weak D call: TRBD1 (5 bases). Per the germline V gene, CDR1 is LNHDA and CDR2 is SQIVND (reference sequence). The CDR3 spans 15 residues. V dropped 8 bases and J dropped 6 bases, with 20 bases sitting between them. The CDR3 reads CASAEGLLLSQPQHF. CDR3 nucleotides: TGTGCCAGTGCTGAGGGACTCCTTCTGAGTCAGCCCCAGCATTTT.

This chain uses TRBV30 with TRBJ1-4; D not certain. The CDR3 contains 14 residues. Trimming pared 3 bases from V and 0 bases from J, leaving 8 bases between. From germline, CDR1 is GTSNPN and CDR2 SVGIG (reference sequence). The CDR3 sequence is CAWSASATNEKLFF. The CDR3 nucleotides are TGTGCCTGGAGCGCTTCAGCAACTAATGAAAAACTGTTTTTT.

This chain joins TRBV28 and TRBJ2-7; D may correspond to TRBD1 or TRBD2 (5 bases each). Between the trimmed V and J ends, which lost 6 bases and 3 bases, there was a span of 15 bases. The CDR3 is made up of 14 amino acids. Per the germline V gene, CDR1 is MDHEN and CDR2 is SYDVKM. CDR3 loop: CASSGDDSIYEQYF. Written as DNA, the CDR3 is TGTGCCAGCAGCGGGGACGACTCCATCTACGAGCAGTACTTC.

The V gene is TRBV4-1, the J gene TRBJ1-3; 10 bases agree with TRBD1. Trimming removed 0 bases from V and 2 bases from J; junction bases left unmatched: 4. The germline CDR1 and CDR2 sequences are MGHRA and YSYEKL. This CDR3 spans 17 amino acids. As DNA, the CDR3 is TGCGCCAGCAGCCAAGATGGGGGACAGGGGACTGGAAACACCATATATTTT. Its protein product is CASSQDGGQGTGNTIYF.

The rearrangement joins TRBV7-9 to TRBJ2-3; no clear D gene. The CDR3 is 14 amino acids. V dropped 1 base and J dropped 6 bases, with 11 bases sitting between them. CDR1 and CDR2 (germline): SEHNR, FQNEAQ (reference sequence). CDR3 amino acids: CASSLGSNQDTQYF. The CDR3 bases are TGTGCCAGCAGCTTAGGGAGCAACCAGGATACGCAGTATTTT.

The chain is built from TRBV7-9 and TRBJ1-2; D may be TRBD1 (5 bases). In germline, CDR1 is SEHNR, CDR2 FQNEAQ (reference sequence). With 5 bases removed from V and 4 bases from J, the gap between germline ends came to 14 bases. The length of the CDR3 is 14 residues. CDR3 sequence reads: CASSALGEGYGYTF. The CDR3 DNA reads TGTGCCAGCAGCGCACTAGGGGAGGGCTATGGCTACACCTTC.

This clone was observed a single time. The genes are TRBV7-9 and TRBJ1-4, with a possible D match to TRBD1 (5 bases). Trimming removed 4 bases from V and 4 bases from J, with 13 bases in between. The CDR3 is 15 residues long. Germline V CDR1 and CDR2: SEHNR, FQNEAQ (reference sequence). CDR3 sequence: CASSSPTEINEKLFF. The DNA for the CDR3 is TGTGCCAGCAGCTCCCCGACAGAGATTAATGAAAAACTGTTTTTT. The full variable domain, its missing parts supplied by reference TRBV7-9 and TRBJ1-4, is DTGVSQNPRHKITKRGQNVTFRCDPISEHNRLYWYRQTLGQGPEFLTYFQNEAQLEKSRLLSDRFSAERPKGSFSTLEIQRTEQGDSAMYLCASSSPTEINEKLFFGSGTQLSVL.

The chain couples TRBV28 to TRBJ2-3, with 9 bases fitting TRBD2. With V trimmed by 5 bases and J by 6 bases, 15 bases remained unmatched. Germline V CDR1 and CDR2: MDHEN, SYDVKM. This CDR3 contains 17 residues. The DNA of the CDR3 is TGTGCCAGCAGTCCGGGGGTAGCGGGGGCTGGGTGGGATACGCAGTATTTT. Protein sequence: CASSPGVAGAGWDTQYF.

The V and J genes are TRBV30 and TRBJ1-3; D unclear. This CDR3 is built from 13 residues. The germline gives CDR1 GTSNPN, CDR2 SVGIG (reference sequence). With 4 bases removed from V and 0 bases from J, the gap between germline ends came to 7 bases. The CDR3 here is CAWNPFSGNTIYF. For the CDR3, the DNA is TGTGCCTGGAACCCCTTCTCTGGAAACACCATATATTTT. The full variable domain, its missing parts supplied by reference TRBV30 and TRBJ1-3, is SQTIHQWPATLVQPVGSPLSLECTVEGTSNPNLYWYRQAAGRGLQLLFYSVGIGQISSEVPQNLSASRPQDRQFILSSKKLLLSDSGFYLCAWNPFSGNTIYFGEGSWLTVV.

This sequence joins TRBV19 and TRBJ2-7, with TRBD1 identical over 9 bases. Germline lookup yields CDR1 LNHDA and CDR2 SQIVND (reference sequence). This CDR3 is 15 amino acids long. V lost 1 base, J lost 3 bases, and 4 bases stayed unmatched. The CDR3 coding sequence is TGTGCCAGTAGTATAGCCGGGACAGGGAACTACGAGCAGTACTTC. This translates into CASSIAGTGNYEQYF. The variable domain in full, completed from reference TRBV19 and TRBJ2-7, reads DGGITQSPKYLFRKEGQNVTLSCEQNLNHDAMYWYRQDPGQGLRLIYYSQIVNDFQKGDIAEGYSVSREKKESFPLTVTSAQKNPTAFYLCASSIAGTGNYEQYFGPGTRLTVT.

This clone has just a few counts. The genes are TRBV5-1 and TRBJ1-6; D possibly corresponds to TRBD1 (5 bases). Looked up from germline, CDR1 is SGHRS and CDR2 is YFSETQ. This CDR3 has 15 residues. Trimming cost V 0 bases and J 10 bases, with 14 bases left between them. The CDR3 loop reads CASSLEGVDSSPLHF. In nucleotides, the CDR3 is TGCGCCAGCAGCTTGGAAGGGGTAGACTCCTCACCCCTCCACTTT.

The CDR3 coding sequence is TGTGCCACCAGTGATCGAAGGAGAACTGGGGCCAACGTCCTGACTTTC. Protein: CATSDRRRTGANVLTF. The chain couples TRBV24-1 to TRBJ2-6; D gene unclear. With 3 bases removed from V and 2 bases from J, the gap between germline ends came to 10 bases. Germline loops: CDR1 KGHDR, CDR2 SFDVKD. The CDR3 is 16 amino acids.

The V call is TRBV5-6, the J call TRBJ1-1; 8 bases match TRBD1. This CDR3 spans 16 amino acids. Per the germline V gene, CDR1 is SGHDT and CDR2 is YYEEEE. V shed 0 bases, J shed 4 bases, and the junction held 8 bases outside the gene matches. CDR3 amino acids: CASSLVDRGVGTEAFF. DNA for the CDR3: TGTGCCAGCAGCTTGGTAGACAGGGGAGTGGGCACTGAAGCTTTCTTT.

This chain uses TRBV4-1 with TRBJ1-2; D may be TRBD1 (5 bases). Between the trimmed V and J ends, which lost 0 bases and 2 bases, there was a span of 10 bases. The CDR3 is made up of 15 amino acids. Per germline, CDR1 MGHRA and CDR2 YSYEKL. The CDR3 region is CASSQDQGINYGYTF. CDR3 DNA sequence: TGCGCCAGCAGCCAAGATCAGGGAATCAACTATGGCTACACCTTC.

The CDR3, as DNA: TGTGCCTGGAGCATGACAGGGGGGACAGATACGCAGTATTTT. It translates to CAWSMTGGTDTQYF. The chain joins TRBV30 to TRBJ2-3; TRBD1 matches at 9 bases. CDR3 size: 14 residues. The V gene's germline CDR1 is GTSNPN and CDR2 SVGIG (reference sequence). V lost 3 bases to trimming and J lost 3 bases; unmatched junction nucleotides: 4.